The rows below give T cell receptor beta chains drawn from one sample of a study of blood T cell repertoires in COVID-19. This table comes from immunoSEQ multiplex PCR, and its TCRdb copy is limited to in-frame clones, with some not included. The repertoire holds approximately 400,000 clones, 80% to 85% seen once, with about 5.4% in the top ten. Source material: PBMCs or T cells enriched from blood (not recorded which). The receptor set was obtained from a woman aged 50 to 65 who had recovered from COVID-19. The CDR3 runs from the conserved cysteine through the conserved F or W. Each record gives: V gene, J gene, CDR3 protein.

TRBV3-1/TRBV3-2	TRBJ1-2	CASSQDLQGGLGYTF
TRBV30	TRBJ1-2	CARTRQGALSYGYTF
TRBV6-5	TRBJ1-4	CASSNPRTGSEKLFF
TRBV19	TRBJ1-6	CASNSGTGGNSPLHF
TRBV30	TRBJ1-1	CAWSPPGQTEAFF
TRBV9	TRBJ2-5	CASSPLAGAQLGETQYF
TRBV4-1	TRBJ2-1	CASSQDPLLAGGRANEQFF
TRBV5-1	TRBJ2-7	CASSFWGVSEQYF
TRBV29-1	TRBJ2-6	CSVPREDSGANVLTF
TRBV7-9	TRBJ1-1	CASSLAGGALGTEAFF
TRBV4-1	TRBJ1-1	CASSQGDSSLNTEAFF